Listed here is a single T cell receptor beta chain. Its antigen remains unidentified. These data belong to a study of graft-versus-host responses after intestinal transplantation. The V gene's germline CDR1 is PRHDT and CDR2 FYEKMQ (reference sequence). CDR3 length: 14 amino acids. Trimming removed 6 bases from V and 8 bases from J, with 16 bases in between. The method was immunoSEQ multiplex PCR; TCRdb's version includes in-frame clones alone and lacks a portion of them. The table shows approximately 60,000 clones, with approximately 91% occurring only once. This chain connects TRBV13 to TRBJ1-4; D might be TRBD1 (6 bases). The source is a human donor who was the organ donor for an intestinal transplant. The source material was unstimulated CD8+ T cells sorted from spleen or lymph node cells, sampled before transplant. CDR3 residues: CASSPRGTGEKLFF. The CDR3 DNA is TGTGCCAGCAGTCCAAGGGGGACCGGAGAAAAACTGTTTTTT.